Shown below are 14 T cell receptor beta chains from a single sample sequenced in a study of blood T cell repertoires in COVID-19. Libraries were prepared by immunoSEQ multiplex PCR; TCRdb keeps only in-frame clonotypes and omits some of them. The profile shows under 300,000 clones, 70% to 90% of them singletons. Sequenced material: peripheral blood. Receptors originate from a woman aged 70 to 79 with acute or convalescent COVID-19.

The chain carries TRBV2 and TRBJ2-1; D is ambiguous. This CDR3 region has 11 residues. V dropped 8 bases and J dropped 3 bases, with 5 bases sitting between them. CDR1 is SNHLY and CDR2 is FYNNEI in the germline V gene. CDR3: CASQNYNEQFF. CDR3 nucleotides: TGTGCCAGCCAAAACTACAATGAGCAGTTCTTC.

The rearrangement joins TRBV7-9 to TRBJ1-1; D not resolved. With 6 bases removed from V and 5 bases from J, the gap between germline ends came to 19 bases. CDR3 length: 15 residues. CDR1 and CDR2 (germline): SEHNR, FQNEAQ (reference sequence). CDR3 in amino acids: CASRVLVSGGTEAFF. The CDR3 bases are TGTGCCAGCAGGGTCTTGGTTTCAGGAGGGACTGAAGCTTTCTTT.

CDR3 bases: TGCGCCAGCAGCTTGTCGGGAACAGAAGCTTTCTTT. It yields the protein CASSLSGTEAFF. This chain uses TRBV5-1 with TRBJ1-1; D is unresolved. CDR1 is SGHRS, CDR2 YFSETQ, per germline. With 1 base removed from V and 8 bases from J, the gap between germline ends came to 9 bases. The CDR3 is 12 residues long.

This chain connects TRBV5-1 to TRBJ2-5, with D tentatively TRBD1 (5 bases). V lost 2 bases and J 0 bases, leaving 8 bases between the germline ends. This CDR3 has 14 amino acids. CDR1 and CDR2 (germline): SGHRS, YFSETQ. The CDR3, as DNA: TGCGCCAGCAGCTTCAGGACATACCAAGAGACCCAGTACTTC. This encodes CASSFRTYQETQYF.

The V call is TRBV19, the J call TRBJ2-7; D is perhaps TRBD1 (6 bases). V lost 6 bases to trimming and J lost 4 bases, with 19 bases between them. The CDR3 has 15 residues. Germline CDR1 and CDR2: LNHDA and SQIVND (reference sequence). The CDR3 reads CASSISVGASYEQYF. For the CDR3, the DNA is TGTGCCAGTAGCATTTCTGTGGGGGCTTCGTACGAGCAGTACTTC. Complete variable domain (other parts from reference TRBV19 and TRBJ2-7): DGGITQSPKYLFRKEGQNVTLSCEQNLNHDAMYWYRQDPGQGLRLIYYSQIVNDFQKGDIAEGYSVSREKKESFPLTVTSAQKNPTAFYLCASSISVGASYEQYFGPGTRLTVT.

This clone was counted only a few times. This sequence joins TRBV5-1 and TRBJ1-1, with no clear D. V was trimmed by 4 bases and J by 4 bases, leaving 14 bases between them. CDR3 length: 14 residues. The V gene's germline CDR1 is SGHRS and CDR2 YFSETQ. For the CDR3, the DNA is TGCGCCAGCAGCGGAACTTTACGAGGCACTGAAGCTTTCTTT. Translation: CASSGTLRGTEAFF. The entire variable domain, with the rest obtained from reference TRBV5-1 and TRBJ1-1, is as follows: KAGVTQTPRYLIKTRGQQVTLSCSPISGHRSVSWYQQTPGQGLQFLFEYFSETQRNKGNFPGRFSGRQFSNSRSEMNVSTLELGDSALYLCASSGTLRGTEAFFGQGTRLTVV.

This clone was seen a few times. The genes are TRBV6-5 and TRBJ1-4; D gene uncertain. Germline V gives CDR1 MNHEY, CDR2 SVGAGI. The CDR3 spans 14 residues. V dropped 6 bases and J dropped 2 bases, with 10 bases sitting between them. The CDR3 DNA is TGTGCCAGCAGCCATACGGTGACTAATGAAAAACTGTTTTTT. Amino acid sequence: CASSHTVTNEKLFF.

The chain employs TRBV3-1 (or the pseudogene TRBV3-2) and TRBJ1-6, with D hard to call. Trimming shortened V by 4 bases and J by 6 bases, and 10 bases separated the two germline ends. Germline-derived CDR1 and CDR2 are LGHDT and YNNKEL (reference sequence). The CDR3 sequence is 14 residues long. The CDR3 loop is CASSPPGSNSPLHF. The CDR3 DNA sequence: TGTGCCAGCAGCCCCCCCGGGAGTAATTCACCCCTCCACTTT.

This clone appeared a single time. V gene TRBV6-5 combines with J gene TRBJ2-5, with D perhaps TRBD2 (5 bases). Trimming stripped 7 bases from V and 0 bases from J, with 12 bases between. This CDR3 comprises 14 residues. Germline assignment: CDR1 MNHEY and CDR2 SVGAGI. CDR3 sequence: CASTNPGYQETQYF. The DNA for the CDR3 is TGTGCCAGCACTAATCCGGGGTACCAAGAGACCCAGTACTTC.

The CDR3 nucleotides are TGCGCCAGCAGCTTGGTACTCGGGGGCACAGATACGCAGTATTTT. Its translation is CASSLVLGGTDTQYF. This chain joins TRBV5-1 and TRBJ2-3; TRBD2 might be the D (5 bases). V lost 0 bases to trimming and J lost 1 base, with 9 bases between them. Germline V gene data show CDR1 as SGHRS and CDR2 as YFSETQ. The CDR3 totals 15 residues. Filled out from reference TRBV5-1 and TRBJ2-3, the complete variable domain reads KAGVTQTPRYLIKTRGQQVTLSCSPISGHRSVSWYQQTPGQGLQFLFEYFSETQRNKGNFPGRFSGRQFSNSRSEMNVSTLELGDSALYLCASSLVLGGTDTQYFGPGTRLTVL.

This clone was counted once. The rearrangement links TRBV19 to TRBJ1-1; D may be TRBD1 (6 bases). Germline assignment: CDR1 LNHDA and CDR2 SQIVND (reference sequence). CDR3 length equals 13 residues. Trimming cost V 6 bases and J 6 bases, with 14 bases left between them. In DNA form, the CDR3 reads TGTGCCAGTAGCCCCCGGGGGGGCGCTGAAGCTTTCTTT. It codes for CASSPRGGAEAFF.

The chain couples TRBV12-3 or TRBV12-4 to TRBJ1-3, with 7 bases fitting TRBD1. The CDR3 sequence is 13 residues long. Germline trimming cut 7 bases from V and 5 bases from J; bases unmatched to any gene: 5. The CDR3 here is CASTNRGRNTIYF. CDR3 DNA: TGTGCCAGCACAAACAGGGGCAGAAACACCATATATTTT.

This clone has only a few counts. Here the CDR3 DNA reads TGTGCCAGCAGCCAGGCTTTTAGTGTGGTCTACAATGAGCAGTTCTTC. It is translated as CASSQAFSVVYNEQFF. V gene TRBV7-2 combines with J gene TRBJ2-1; D unresolved. V lost 5 bases, J lost 3 bases, and 17 bases lay in between. The germline V gene has CDR1 SGHTA and CDR2 FQGNSA. The CDR3 is made up of 16 amino acids.

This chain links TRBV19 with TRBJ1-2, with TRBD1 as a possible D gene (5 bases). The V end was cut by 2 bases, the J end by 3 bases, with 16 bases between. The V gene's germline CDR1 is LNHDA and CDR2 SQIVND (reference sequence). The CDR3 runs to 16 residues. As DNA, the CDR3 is TGTGCCAGTAGTATAACCCCCGGGGGAAGGGACTATGGCTACACCTTC. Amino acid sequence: CASSITPGGRDYGYTF.